This T cell receptor beta chain came from a study of beta chain features in type 1 diabetes. Study findings and constraints: Researchers report that Type 1 diabetes patients had moderately but significantly shorter TCRB CDR3s across all four CD4+ subsets.

This clone was observed a handful of times. Its specificity is not known. Expressed TCRB transcripts were sequenced after all isolated RNA was converted to cDNA. The table came from immunoSEQ multiplex PCR; TCRdb's copy has only in-frame clones and leaves some out. The data show hundreds of thousands of clones, with over 11% seen just once and just under 0.04% held by the top ten. The sequence was collected from a man aged 18 to 30 with type 1 diabetes. Specimen: naive CD4+ T cells from blood.

CDR3 sequence (DNA): TGTGCCAGCAGCTTATCAGGGCTCGAAAAACTGTTTTTT. Residues: CASSLSGLEKLFF. The J gene is TRBJ1-4, the V gene TRBV7-9, with TRBD1 as a possible D gene (5 bases). This CDR3 contains 13 residues. V shed 2 bases and J shed 8 bases, with 9 bases lying between them. Per the germline V gene, CDR1 is SEHNR and CDR2 is FQNEAQ (reference sequence).